This T cell receptor beta chain originates from a study of cytomegalovirus exposure and HLA in healthy donors. As for the study in general: Earlier results showed approximately 120 million unique TCR beta sequences derived from approximately 170 million T cells.

Overall study findings and caveats: With DRB1 most and HLA-C fewest, TCR association rates differed between HLA loci in a later analysis.

Primers for the PCR totalled 60 Vbeta and 13 Jbeta. This table comes from immunoSEQ multiplex PCR, and its TCRdb copy is limited to in-frame clones, with some not included. The sample has 100,000 to 150,000 clones, around 73% seen once; the top ten hold about 4.3%. This CDR3 spans 17 amino acids. The germline V gene has CDR1 SGDLS and CDR2 YYNGEE. V gave up 0 bases and J gave up 0 bases, with 13 bases separating them. Of note for this clone: The antigen is undetermined.

This clonotype was obtained from a man aged 60 to 75 in good health and CMV-seropositive. The chain employs TRBV9 and TRBJ1-3; no reliable D call. Sample: PBMCs. Written as DNA, the CDR3 is TGTGCCAGCAGCGTAGGTACCTCAAGAGGCTCTGGAAACACCATATATTTT. Its protein is CASSVGTSRGSGNTIYF.